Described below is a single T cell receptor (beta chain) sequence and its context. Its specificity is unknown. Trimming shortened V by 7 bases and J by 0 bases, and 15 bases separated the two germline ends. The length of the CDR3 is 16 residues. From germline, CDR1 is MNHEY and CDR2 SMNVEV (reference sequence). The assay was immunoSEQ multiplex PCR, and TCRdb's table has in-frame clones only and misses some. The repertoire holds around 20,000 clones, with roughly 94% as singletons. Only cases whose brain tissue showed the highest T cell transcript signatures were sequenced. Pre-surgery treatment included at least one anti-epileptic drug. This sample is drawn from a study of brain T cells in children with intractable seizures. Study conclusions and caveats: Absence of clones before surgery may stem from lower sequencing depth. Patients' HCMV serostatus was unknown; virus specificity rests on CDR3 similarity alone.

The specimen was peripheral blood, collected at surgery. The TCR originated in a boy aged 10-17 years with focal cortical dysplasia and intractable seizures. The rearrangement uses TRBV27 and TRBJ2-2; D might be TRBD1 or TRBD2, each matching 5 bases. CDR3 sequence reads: CASTGRLAANTGELFF. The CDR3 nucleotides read TGTGCCAGCACGGGACGCCTCGCAGCGAACACCGGGGAGCTGTTTTTT.